The T cell receptor beta chain under discussion was sequenced for a study of blood T cell repertoires in COVID-19. Measured with immunoSEQ multiplex PCR; TCRdb has only the in-frame clones, and not every one. This table has 60,000 to 90,000 clones, 70% to 90% appearing once. Per germline, CDR1 MNHNY and CDR2 SVGAGI (reference sequence). Unmatched junction bases numbered 18, after V lost 5 bases and J lost 6 bases. This CDR3 has 17 residues. The chain is built from TRBV6-6 and TRBJ2-7, with TRBD2 matching 8 bases. The sequence was obtained from a woman over 75 with active or convalescent COVID-19. The sample was peripheral blood. The CDR3 spells CASSPLKLAGKSGEQYF. In DNA form, the CDR3 reads TGTGCCAGCAGTCCTCTAAAGTTAGCGGGAAAATCAGGCGAGCAGTACTTC.